These 5 T cell receptor beta chains came from one sample sequenced in a study of blood T cell repertoires in COVID-19. TCRdb's table, derived via immunoSEQ multiplex PCR, lists solely in-frame clones and lacks some. The sample includes some 200,000 clones, roughly 80% seen only once; the top ten take about 9.4%. Input material: peripheral blood. The receptors stem from a woman at least 80 years old with acute or convalescent COVID-19.

This clone was recorded a few times. V is TRBV2 and J is TRBJ2-2, with D unclear. Germline loops: CDR1 SNHLY, CDR2 FYNNEI. Deletions cut 7 bases from V and 2 bases from J, with 11 bases between. This CDR3 region has 14 residues. CDR3 sequence reads: CASTGQANTGELFF. The CDR3 DNA sequence: TGTGCCAGCACTGGGCAAGCTAACACCGGGGAGCTGTTTTTT.

This chain joins TRBV6-5 and TRBJ1-5, with D possibly being TRBD1 (6 bases). V gave up 6 bases and J gave up 4 bases, with 10 bases separating them. The CDR3 totals 13 residues. In germline, CDR1 is MNHEY, CDR2 SVGAGI. As DNA, the CDR3 is TGTGCCAGCAGACGGACAGAAAATCAGCCCCAGCATTTT. Amino acid sequence: CASRRTENQPQHF.

This chain links TRBV19 with TRBJ1-2; D unresolved. The CDR3 runs 13 residues. The V and J ends lost 8 bases and 6 bases respectively, with 16 bases between them. Germline CDR1 and CDR2: LNHDA and SQIVND (reference sequence). The CDR3 nucleotides are TGTGCCAGTCGCAAGGATGGAGGGAATGGCTACACCTTC. As protein: CASRKDGGNGYTF. The full variable domain, rest sourced from reference TRBV19 and TRBJ1-2, is DGGITQSPKYLFRKEGQNVTLSCEQNLNHDAMYWYRQDPGQGLRLIYYSQIVNDFQKGDIAEGYSVSREKKESFPLTVTSAQKNPTAFYLCASRKDGGNGYTFGSGTRLTVV.

The rearrangement uses TRBV7-2 and TRBJ1-1; D might be TRBD1 (6 bases). Germline CDR1 and CDR2: SGHTA and FQGNSA. The CDR3 contains 14 residues. Deletions cut 3 bases from V and 5 bases from J, with 13 bases between. The CDR3 loop reads CASSLGSQGTEAFF. The CDR3 region has the DNA TGTGCCAGCAGCTTGGGGTCCCAGGGGACTGAAGCTTTCTTT.

This rearrangement joins TRBV3-1 (or the pseudogene TRBV3-2) to TRBJ1-1; 7 bases map to TRBD1. CDR1 LGHDT and CDR2 YNNKEL come from the germline V gene (reference sequence). The CDR3 is made up of 16 amino acids. V shed 3 bases, J shed 0 bases, and the junction held 7 bases outside the gene matches. The CDR3 here is CASSQGRGLLNTEAFF. In DNA, the CDR3 is TGTGCCAGCAGCCAGGGAAGGGGGCTTCTGAACACTGAAGCTTTCTTT.